Included here is one T cell receptor beta chain sequence, with context. Which antigen it targets is not known. No quality values exist for individual bases; no much larger clone is one base distant. Germline trimming amounts to 3 bases on V and 6 bases on J, with 7 as the count of junction bases outside the gene matches. Including the terminal cysteine and phenylalanine, the CDR3 comprises 15 residues. The CDR3 DNA has 45 bases and is translated from base 1. Sequences SGHNT (CDR1) and YYREEE (CDR2) are obtained from the germline V gene (reference sequence). This sample is drawn from a study of blood T cell repertoires in COVID-19 (TCRdb year 2020). Some background on the complete study: The collaborator samples originated in the United States, Italy and Spain and spanned the acute and convalescent phases of COVID-19. The material from the prospective study consisted of cDNA or gDNA derived from T cells, B-cell-depleted T cells, or PBMCs. Subjects who had been exposed to COVID-19, were actively infected with it, or had recovered from it provided the deeply sampled blood TCRbeta repertoires that made up the dataset. The repertoires were made available in a free public database intended to serve as a resource for research on the immune response to SARS-CoV-2. Samples came from the ongoing ImmuneRACE study (first 160 participants) plus 1,254 subjects from 6 global collaborators. Sample metadata almost always included a de-identified subject ID, COVID-19 status, age in years and sex. Where available, HLA class I and class II types were taken from metadata supplied by the sample provider and were not determined by assay-based typing.

TCRbeta CDR3 regions were amplified from genomic DNA by means of the immunoSEQ Assay, a bias-controlled multiplex PCR. The authors' pipeline ran thus. The number of nucleated cells in each sample was estimated from the amplification of reference gene primers within the assay. To quantify the absolute abundance of each unique TCRbeta CDR3 rearrangement, sequence reads were collapsed and filtered. Productive Simpson clonality was computed per sample as the square root of Simpson's diversity index over productive rearrangements. This is the immuneACCESS table as TCRdb keeps it, with only in-frame sequences that have V and J called. A part of the clones is gone; compared with another copy, unresolved V genes explain less than half, and the rest is unexplained. The DNA gave D and trimming, while V, J and clone size come from that table. The sample data list around 370,000 clones, and around 91% of these were observed just once. Of the sample, 2.5% to 4% is held by the ten largest clones.

The paper as a whole reports these results and caveats: Clinical and demographic metadata were provided uncurated, with the amount varying by source and participant.

Another Seattle source contributed samples from volunteer blood donors who had recovered from COVID-19. Whole blood was collected in K2EDTA tubes by collaborating institutions according to the institutions' own protocols. For TCRbeta analysis, collaborator samples were shipped as frozen whole blood, as isolated PBMCs, or as DNA extracted from either sample type. The receptor was derived from a woman in her late teens or twenties who had recovered from COVID-19. The chain was built from TRBV5-4 and TRBJ2-2; TRBD2 matches 8 bases in the middle. The sequencing input was peripheral blood. The DNA reads as follows: TGTGCCAGCAGCTCTCAGCGGGAGTACTCCGGGGAGCTGTTTTTT. This sequence encodes CASSSQREYSGELFF.